This T cell receptor beta chain was captured in a study of T-cell reconstitution after alpha-beta-depleted transplantation in children. For TCRbeta, the library was prepared with unique molecular identifiers. TCRdb ran MiXCR on the PCR reads and lists one entry per CDR3 protein. The sample contains hundreds of thousands of distinct CDR3 sequences, about 14% of which appear only once. The CDR3 is 16 residues long. J was trimmed by 6 bases and V by 8 bases; bases with no gene match: 12. Germline values: CDR1 SGHTA, CDR2 FQGNSA. The receptor was derived from a human donor who donated a stem cell graft to a child with Fanconi anemia. The rearrangement joins TRBV7-2 to TRBJ2-2; TRBD2 matches 10 bases. The material sequenced was PBMCs, taken from the stem cell graft. The CDR3 DNA is TGTGCCAGCCACTTGATAGCGGGGGGCGGTTCCGGGGAGCTGTTTTTT. Amino acids: CASHLIAGGGSGELFF.